This T cell receptor (beta chain) was found in a study of blood T cells in healthy people across ages. Findings and limits, study-wide: Long-lived donors had more naive CD4+ cells and higher diversity than aged donors. Roughly linearly, TCR beta diversity per million T cells fell as age increased.

This clonotype was detected only a few times. The antigen is unknown. It was with a sample-barcoded 5' primer and a J-beta primer mix that a second PCR of roughly 7 to 12 cycles was run. TCRdb itself ran the 5' RACE reads through MiXCR, one entry per CDR3 protein. This table has roughly 1.5 million distinct CDR3 sequences, roughly two fifths appearing once. Germline V gene data show CDR1 as LGHDT and CDR2 as YNNKEL (reference sequence). There are 12 residues in the CDR3. With 0 bases removed from V and 7 bases from J, the gap between germline ends came to 6 bases. This sequence was found in a woman under 30 in good health. This chain uses TRBV3-1 with TRBJ1-2; no definite D call. Specimen: blood. The CDR3 spells CASSQESVGYTF. As DNA, the CDR3 is TGTGCCAGCAGCCAAGAATCCGTTGGCTACACCTTC.